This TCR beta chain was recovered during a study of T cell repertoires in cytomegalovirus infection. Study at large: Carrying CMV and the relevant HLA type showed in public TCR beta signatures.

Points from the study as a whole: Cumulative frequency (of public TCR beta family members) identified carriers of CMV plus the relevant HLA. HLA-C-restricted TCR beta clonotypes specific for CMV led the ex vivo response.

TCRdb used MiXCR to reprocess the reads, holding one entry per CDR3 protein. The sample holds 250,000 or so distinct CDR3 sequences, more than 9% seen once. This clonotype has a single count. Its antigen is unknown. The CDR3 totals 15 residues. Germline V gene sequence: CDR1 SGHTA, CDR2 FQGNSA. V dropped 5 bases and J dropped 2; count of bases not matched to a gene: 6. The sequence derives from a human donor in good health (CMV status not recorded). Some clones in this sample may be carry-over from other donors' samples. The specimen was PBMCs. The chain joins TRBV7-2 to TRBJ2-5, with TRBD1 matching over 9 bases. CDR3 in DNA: TGTGCCAGCAGCCCGGACAGGGGTCTACAAGAGACCCAGTACTTC. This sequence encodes CASSPDRGLQETQYF.